These 24 T cell receptor beta chains share one sample of origin, sequenced in a study of T-cell reconstitution after alpha-beta-depleted transplantation in children. As it was prepared, the TCRbeta library received unique molecular identifiers. TCRdb called the PCR reads again in MiXCR, with one record for every CDR3 protein. Here the sample spans 450,000 to 600,000 distinct CDR3 sequences, over 9.5% being singletons. Sequences were derived from PBMCs, sampled before TCRalphabeta/CD19-depleted stem cell transplant. All receptors derive from a child younger than 10 with inherited bone marrow failure, due to receive a stem cell transplant.

The table lists this clonotype with many counts. The J gene is TRBJ2-7, the V gene TRBV7-8; no definite D call. The length of the CDR3 is 12 residues. Germline CDR1 and CDR2: SGHVS and FQNEAQ. Deletions cut 5 bases from V and 4 bases from J, with 9 bases between. As DNA, the CDR3 is TGTGCCAGCAGCCCTTCCGCTTACGAGCAGTACTTC. Translating gives CASSPSAYEQYF.

This clonotype was detected ten times or more. The CDR3 loop is CASTVTSGANEQFF. Here the CDR3 DNA reads TGTGCCAGCACCGTGACTAGCGGGGCCAATGAGCAGTTCTTC. J is TRBJ2-1 and V is TRBV28, with 11 bases fitting TRBD2. The CDR3 extends over 14 amino acids. Germline CDR1 and CDR2: MDHEN and SYDVKM. Trimming removed 7 bases from V and 6 bases from J; junction bases left unmatched: 5.

The chain carries TRBV5-5 and TRBJ2-4, with D unresolved. V lost 4 bases and J 1 base, leaving 12 bases between the germline ends. The germline CDR1 and CDR2 sequences are SGHKS and YYEKEE (reference sequence). The CDR3 runs to 15 residues. This CDR3 reads CASSPAIGAKNIQYF. The CDR3 nucleotides are TGTGCCAGCAGCCCGGCGATAGGGGCCAAAAACATTCAGTACTTC.

This clonotype was picked up many times. V gene TRBV11-2 combines with J gene TRBJ2-1; TRBD2 aligns across 9 bases. The CDR3 is 14 amino acids. V dropped 2 bases and J dropped 5; count of bases not matched to a gene: 1. Germline CDR1 is SGHAT and CDR2 is FQNNGV. The CDR3 bases are TGTGCCAGCAGCTTAAGCGGGAGGAACAATGAGCAGTTCTTC. Amino acids: CASSLSGRNNEQFF.

Details on this clonotype: With a much larger clone just one base away, this may be a read error. The chain links TRBV29-1 to TRBJ2-3; a possible D gene is TRBD1 (6 bases). The germline V gene has CDR1 SQVTM and CDR2 ANQGSEA. There are 13 residues in the CDR3. V dropped 4 bases and J dropped 2 bases, with 10 bases sitting between them. The CDR3 nucleotides read TGCAGCGTTGTTTCAGGGGTCACAGATACGCAGTATTTT. Translation gives CSVVSGVTDTQYF.

The sample holds a few counts of this clonotype. The chain uses TRBV20-1 and TRBJ1-2; D unclear. Germline V gene lookup returns CDR1 DFQATT and CDR2 SNEGSKA (reference sequence). The V gene lost 4 bases and the J gene lost 5 bases, with 20 bases spanning the gap. The CDR3 extends over 15 amino acids. The CDR3 sequence: CSANKPAGLAYGYTF. For the CDR3, the DNA is TGCAGTGCTAACAAACCCGCGGGTCTTGCATATGGCTACACCTTC.

The J gene is TRBJ2-1, the V gene TRBV20-1, with TRBD1 matching over 10 bases. The V and J ends lost 1 base and 12 bases, in that order; junction bases with no gene match: 9. This CDR3 comprises 14 residues. CDR1 is DFQATT, CDR2 SNEGSKA, per germline (reference sequence). The CDR3 region is CSARAQGQGVWQFF. CDR3 DNA sequence: TGCAGTGCTAGAGCTCAAGGACAGGGGGTATGGCAGTTCTTC.

This clonotype was observed at least ten times. The rearrangement uses TRBV7-6 and TRBJ2-7; 9 nucleotides line up with TRBD2. The germline V gene encodes CDR1 SGHVS and CDR2 FNYEAQ. The CDR3 totals 16 residues. The V and J ends lost 3 bases and 5 bases, in that order; junction bases with no gene match: 11. CDR3 nucleotides: TGTGCCAGCAGCTTTTGCCTAGCGGGACCATGCCACGAGCAGTACTTC. Protein product: CASSFCLAGPCHEQYF.

Ten or more counts support this clonotype. The chain uses TRBV30 and TRBJ1-5; no clear D gene. Trimming left V 2 bases short and J 0 bases short, with 11 bases between. Germline V CDR1 and CDR2: GTSNPN, SVGIG (reference sequence). The length of the CDR3 is 15 residues. CDR3 loop: CAWSLGLYSNQPQHF. In DNA, the CDR3 is TGTGCCTGGAGTCTAGGGCTGTATAGCAATCAGCCCCAGCATTTT. The full variable domain, rest sourced from reference TRBV30 and TRBJ1-5, is SQTIHQWPATLVQPVGSPLSLECTVEGTSNPNLYWYRQAAGRGLQLLFYSVGIGQISSEVPQNLSASRPQDRQFILSSKKLLLSDSGFYLCAWSLGLYSNQPQHFGDGTRLSIL.

This rearrangement joins TRBV19 to TRBJ2-2, with no clear D. The germline V gene encodes CDR1 LNHDA and CDR2 SQIVND (reference sequence). The CDR3 has 15 amino acids. Trimming stripped 9 bases from V and 6 bases from J, with 20 bases between. CDR3 residues: CASSVVGAPSGELFF. The CDR3, as DNA: TGTGCCAGCTCCGTCGTCGGAGCACCTTCCGGGGAGCTGTTTTTT.

This clonotype was counted between two and nine times. Here the CDR3 reads CASSQRPTFSYEQYF. The CDR3 nucleotides are TGTGCCAGCAGTCAACGCCCGACATTCTCCTACGAGCAGTACTTC. This chain joins TRBV6-1 and TRBJ2-7; D gene ambiguous. V was pared by 5 bases and J by 0 bases, with 14 bases between. Germline-derived CDR1 and CDR2 are MNHNS and SASEGT. This CDR3 is 15 amino acids long.

CDR3 protein: CSARENRGSTDTQYF. The CDR3 region has the DNA TGCAGTGCTAGGGAGAACAGGGGTAGCACAGATACGCAGTATTTT. J is TRBJ2-3 and V is TRBV20-1; the match to TRBD1 covers 7 bases. Germline CDR1 is DFQATT and CDR2 is SNEGSKA (reference sequence). The ends lost 3 bases at V and 0 bases at J; junction bases unmatched: 6. This CDR3 region has 15 residues.

On this clonotype: The junction departs from the called germline gene at one end, perhaps through a read error. The rearrangement links TRBV20-1 to TRBJ2-1; D is unresolved. Germline-derived CDR1 and CDR2 are DFQATT and SNEGSKA (reference sequence). CDR3 length: 15 amino acids. CDR3 in DNA: TGCTGTGCTAGAGATCCACAGAGCTCCTACAATGAGCAGTTCTTC. Encoded protein: CCARDPQSSYNEQFF.

Worth noting for this clonotype: This may stem from a read error, because a much larger clone lies one nucleotide away. This rearrangement joins TRBV20-1 to TRBJ2-3; weak D call: TRBD1 (6 bases). The V gene lost 0 bases and the J gene lost 2 bases, with 12 bases spanning the gap. The CDR3 length is 15 residues. The V gene's germline CDR1 is DFQATT and CDR2 SNEGSKA (reference sequence). The CDR3 region is CSARDRGSTTDTQYF. The CDR3 DNA reads TGCAGTGCTAGAGACAGGGGTTCGACCACAGATACGCAGTATTTT.

The chain uses TRBV27 and TRBJ2-4; 11 bases are shared with TRBD2. Germline lookup yields CDR1 MNHEY and CDR2 SMNVEV (reference sequence). Trimming took 5 bases from V and 0 from J; bases not matched to a gene: 6. There are 17 residues in the CDR3. Here the CDR3 reads CASSQGLAGLAKNIQYF. In DNA form, the CDR3 reads TGTGCCAGCAGTCAAGGACTAGCGGGTCTAGCCAAAAACATTCAGTACTTC.

Ten or more counts support this clonotype. The chain has TRBV5-6 and TRBJ2-3; 7 positions agree with TRBD1. Unmatched junction bases numbered 13, after V lost 4 bases and J lost 5 bases. The CDR3 has 16 residues. Germline V gene sequence: CDR1 SGHDT, CDR2 YYEEEE. The CDR3 region is CASSRWDSVFQDTQYF. Written as DNA, the CDR3 is TGTGCCAGCAGCCGGTGGGACAGCGTTTTTCAAGATACGCAGTATTTT.

This clonotype was detected many times. The chain has TRBV7-6 and TRBJ1-1; the match to TRBD1 covers 9 bases. V shed 4 bases, J shed 9 bases, and the junction held 3 bases outside the gene matches. Germline V gene sequence: CDR1 SGHVS, CDR2 FNYEAQ. CDR3 size: 12 residues. The CDR3 coding sequence is TGTGCCAGCAGCTCGGACAGGGGAAAAGCTTTCTTT. This encodes CASSSDRGKAFF.

This clonotype came up many times. The chain's CDR3 is CASSLVRGSYEQYF. In nucleotides, the CDR3 is TGTGCCAGCAGCTTAGTCCGGGGTTCCTACGAGCAGTACTTC. The genes are TRBV11-2 and TRBJ2-7, with D perhaps TRBD2 (5 bases). Deletions cut 1 base from V and 1 base from J, with 8 bases between. The germline CDR1 and CDR2 sequences are SGHAT and FQNNGV. The CDR3 spans 14 residues.

This clonotype was counted at least ten times. V and J are TRBV4-3 and TRBJ1-6; D is undetermined. CDR1 LGHNA and CDR2 YSLEER come from the germline V gene. CDR3 length: 15 amino acids. V shed 3 bases and J shed 6 bases, with 12 bases lying between them. CDR3 loop: CASSQGLDGNSPLHF. CDR3 in DNA: TGCGCCAGCAGCCAGGGTCTGGACGGTAATTCACCCCTCCACTTT.

The rearrangement joins TRBV12-3 or TRBV12-4 to TRBJ1-1; D is unresolved. Trimming removed 5 bases from V and 3 bases from J, with 7 bases in between. The CDR3 contains 12 residues. The chain's CDR3 is CASSPTYTEAFF. DNA of the CDR3: TGTGCCAGCAGTCCCACGTACACTGAAGCTTTCTTT.

At least ten counts were recorded for this clonotype. J is TRBJ2-1 and V is TRBV5-1; possible D gene TRBD2, 5 bases. CDR3 length equals 15 residues. Trimming took 0 bases from V and 4 from J, leaving 11 bases between them. CDR1 and CDR2 (germline): SGHRS, YFSETQ. The CDR3 reads CASSLVPREYNEQFF. Here the CDR3 DNA reads TGCGCCAGCAGCTTGGTGCCAAGGGAGTACAATGAGCAGTTCTTC. The full variable domain, in which reference TRBV5-1 and TRBJ2-1 provide the parts outside the CDR3, is KAGVTQTPRYLIKTRGQQVTLSCSPISGHRSVSWYQQTPGQGLQFLFEYFSETQRNKGNFPGRFSGRQFSNSRSEMNVSTLELGDSALYLCASSLVPREYNEQFFGPGTRLTVL.

This clonotype came up a few times. The chain joins TRBV25-1 to TRBJ2-3; the D gene is possibly TRBD1 (5 bases). Germline lookup yields CDR1 MGHDK and CDR2 SYGVNS. CDR3 length: 13 amino acids. Trimming cost V 6 bases and J 4 bases, with 11 bases left between them. The DNA for the CDR3 is TGTGCCAGCAGCCCTTGGACATCAGATACGCAGTATTTT. Its protein is CASSPWTSDTQYF.

This clonotype has a count of ten or more. The chain uses TRBV7-2 and TRBJ2-1; 7 nucleotides match TRBD2. The CDR3 is 14 residues long. Trimming at V came to 5 bases and at J to 2 bases, leaving 3 bases not matched to a gene. CDR1 SGHTA and CDR2 FQGNSA come from the germline V gene. The CDR3 region is CASSLGGTYNEQFF. The DNA for the CDR3 is TGTGCCAGCAGCCTGGGGGGGACCTACAATGAGCAGTTCTTC.

With regard to this clonotype: A much larger clone lies one base from this, so it may be a read error. The CDR3 does not close with the conserved phenylalanine or tryptophan, likely indicating a read error. The genes are TRBV2 and TRBJ2-1; no clear D gene. The CDR3 contains 16 residues. Trimming left V 7 bases short and J 0 bases short, with 16 bases between. The germline V gene has CDR1 SNHLY and CDR2 FYNNEI. In nucleotides, the CDR3 is TGTGCCAGCATCGGTCGTCGGACGCTCTCCTACAATGAGCAGTTCTAC. Its translation is CASIGRRTLSYNEQFY.